A single sample is the source of the 27 T cell receptor beta chains below, sequenced in a study of CD8+CD57+ T cells in acquired aplastic anemia. TCR beta VDJ combinations and CDR3 sequences were profiled from genomic DNA. One entry per CDR3 protein results from TCRdb running MiXCR on the reads. The sample contains approximately 190,000 distinct CDR3 sequences, around half of which appear only once. Whoever was chosen for sequencing had shown CD8+CD57+ cell expansion by flow cytometry. The sample comprised sorted CD4+, CD8+, or CD8+CD57+ T cells (not recorded which) from PBMCs. Receptors originate from a human donor with aplastic anemia.

The gene calls are TRBV15 and TRBJ2-7; TRBD1 matches 10 bases. Trimming removed 3 bases from V and 4 bases from J; junction bases left unmatched: 12. The germline CDR1 and CDR2 sequences are LNHNV and YYDKDF (reference sequence). This CDR3 comprises 17 residues. This chain's CDR3 is CATSSEGKGQGSYEQYF. In DNA, the CDR3 is TGTGCCACCAGCAGTGAGGGTAAGGGACAGGGGAGTTACGAGCAGTACTTC.

Many counts were recorded for this clonotype. One junction end does not reproduce the germline sequence, and a read error may be involved. The chain couples TRBV11-2 to TRBJ2-7; 15 bases fit TRBD2. Germline V gives CDR1 SGHAT, CDR2 FQNNGV. This CDR3 spans 18 amino acids. CDR3 residues: CASSLDVGLAGGLYEQYF. CDR3 nucleotides: TGTGCCAGCAGCCTAGACGTAGGACTAGCGGGAGGGCTCTACGAGCAGTACTTC.

The sample holds one count of this clonotype. The V call is TRBV7-3, the J call TRBJ2-2; D call uncertain. The CDR3 length is 13 residues. Germline assignment: CDR1 SGHTA and CDR2 FQGTGA. V lost 2 bases to trimming and J lost 3 bases, with 4 bases between them. CDR3 nucleotide sequence: TGTGCCAGCAGCTTACTGGACACCGGGGAGCTGTTTTTT. It translates to CASSLLDTGELFF. Variable domain in full (rest from reference TRBV7-3 and TRBJ2-2): GAGVSQTPSNKVTEKGKYVELRCDPISGHTALYWYRQSLGQGPEFLIYFQGTGAADDSGLPNDRFFAVRPEGSVSTLKIQRTERGDSAVYLCASSLLDTGELFFGEGSRLTVL.

This chain joins TRBV7-6 and TRBJ1-1; D is perhaps TRBD1 (6 bases). Germline V gene sequence: CDR1 SGHVS, CDR2 FNYEAQ. This CDR3 is 15 amino acids long. V lost 3 bases to trimming and J lost 4 bases, with 15 bases between them. The CDR3 sequence: CASSFPGHAATEAFF. In DNA, the CDR3 is TGTGCCAGCAGCTTTCCGGGACACGCGGCCACTGAAGCTTTCTTT.

This clonotype was counted ten times or more. V gene TRBV18 combines with J gene TRBJ2-1; TRBD1 agrees at 8 bases. V lost 5 bases, J lost 4 bases, and 1 base stayed unmatched. This CDR3 contains 13 residues. Germline V lookup: CDR1 KGHSH, CDR2 LQKENI. The CDR3 DNA sequence: TGTGCCAGCTCAAGGACAGGGTACAATGAGCAGTTCTTC. Translating it yields CASSRTGYNEQFF.

The V and J genes are TRBV20-1 and TRBJ2-5; maybe TRBD2 (7 bases). Germline V CDR1 and CDR2: DFQATT, SNEGSKA (reference sequence). Trimming left V 6 bases short and J 3 bases short, with 20 bases between. The CDR3 runs 15 residues. This CDR3 reads CSASVLTGREETQYF. The DNA of the CDR3 is TGCAGTGCCAGTGTTCTTACAGGGAGGGAAGAGACCCAGTACTTC.

This clonotype appeared many times. The V gene is TRBV14, the J gene TRBJ1-6, with TRBD1 matching over 8 bases. The germline V gene has CDR1 SGHDN and CDR2 FVKESK. This CDR3 has 18 residues. V lost 3 bases to trimming and J lost 4 bases; unmatched junction nucleotides: 11. The CDR3 DNA follows: TGTGCCAGCAGCCACGAACGGAGTCGGACAGGGTATAATTCACCCCTCCACTTT. Translated, it gives CASSHERSRTGYNSPLHF.

In this sample, this clonotype turned up many times. V is TRBV5-6 and J is TRBJ2-3; 7 nucleotides line up with TRBD2. J was trimmed by 1 base and V by 1 base; bases with no gene match: 3. Germline values: CDR1 SGHDT, CDR2 YYEEEE. The CDR3 spans 15 residues. CDR3 in DNA: TGTGCCAGCAGCTTGAGTGGGGGGGGCACAGATACGCAGTATTTT. The encoded protein is CASSLSGGGTDTQYF. Complete variable domain (other parts from reference TRBV5-6 and TRBJ2-3): DAGVTQSPTHLIKTRGQQVTLRCSPKSGHDTVSWYQQALGQGPQFIFQYYEEEERQRGNFPDRFSGHQFPNYSSELNVNALLLGDSALYLCASSLSGGGTDTQYFGPGTRLTVL.

V and J are TRBV2 and TRBJ2-5, with D possibly TRBD2 on 5 matching bases. The CDR3 contains 14 residues. Germline V CDR1 and CDR2: SNHLY, FYNNEI. V was pared by 3 bases and J by 5 bases, with 13 bases between. CDR3 sequence: CASSDPDSQETQYF. The CDR3, as DNA: TGTGCCAGCAGTGACCCGGACTCGCAGGAGACCCAGTACTTC.

This sequence joins TRBV7-2 and TRBJ2-5; the match to TRBD2 covers 10 bases. The J segment lost 4 bases and the V segment lost 1 base, leaving 6 bases of the junction unmatched. This CDR3 has 16 amino acids. Germline CDR1 is SGHTA and CDR2 is FQGNSA. CDR3: CASSLGLAGVGETQYF. CDR3 sequence (DNA): TGTGCCAGCAGCTTAGGGCTAGCGGGAGTGGGAGAGACCCAGTACTTC.

This clonotype was detected ten times or more. The rearrangement uses TRBV7-2 and TRBJ2-7; the D gene could be TRBD1 or TRBD2 (5 bases each). The V gene lost 1 base and the J gene lost 3 bases, with 19 bases spanning the gap. Germline V gene sequence: CDR1 SGHTA, CDR2 FQGNSA. The CDR3 covers 17 residues. CDR3 residues: CASSLVGQGRRSYEQYF. CDR3 DNA sequence: TGTGCCAGCAGCTTAGTAGGGCAGGGACGGCGGAGCTACGAGCAGTACTTC.

The rearrangement links TRBV29-1 to TRBJ2-7, with unresolved D. V lost 4 bases, J lost 7 bases, and 11 bases lay in between. The CDR3 covers 11 residues. In germline, CDR1 is SQVTM, CDR2 ANQGSEA. The CDR3 DNA sequence: TGCAGCGTTGTGGTTAGAGAAGAGCAGTACTTC. Translation: CSVVVREEQYF.

The chain couples TRBV19 to TRBJ1-5, with TRBD1 matching over 9 bases. Looked up from germline, CDR1 is LNHDA and CDR2 is SQIVND (reference sequence). The CDR3 contains 16 residues. Trimming at V came to 5 bases and at J to 2 bases, leaving 7 bases not matched to a gene. The CDR3 here is CASSLGTGIGNQPQHF. The CDR3 bases are TGTGCCAGTAGTTTGGGGACAGGGATCGGCAATCAGCCCCAGCATTTT.

The gene calls are TRBV20-1 and TRBJ2-3; 14 nucleotides line up with TRBD2. The germline V gene encodes CDR1 DFQATT and CDR2 SNEGSKA (reference sequence). The ends lost 6 bases at V and 7 bases at J; junction bases unmatched: 9. The CDR3 is 15 residues long. DNA of the CDR3: TGCAGTGCCAGACTAGCGGGGGGGTCCCAGAATACGCAGTATTTT. It codes for CSARLAGGSQNTQYF.

CDR3 DNA: TGTGCCAGCAGCTTGGGTACCTCGACCTTCAGTAGCACAGATACGCAGTATTTT. It translates to CASSLGTSTFSSTDTQYF. The V gene is TRBV5-6, the J gene TRBJ2-3; no clear D gene. The CDR3 extends over 18 amino acids. Germline-derived CDR1 and CDR2 are SGHDT and YYEEEE. Trimming removed 0 bases at V and 0 bases at J, with 17 bases between.

The chain couples TRBV10-1 to TRBJ2-3; D is undetermined. The CDR3 covers 14 residues. In germline, CDR1 is WNHNN, CDR2 SYGVQD (reference sequence). V dropped 7 bases and J dropped 11 bases, with 22 bases sitting between them. The CDR3 bases are TGCGCCAGCACCTTGACACTTCGCCCGTTAGAGCAGTATTTT. It codes for CASTLTLRPLEQYF.

The V and J genes are TRBV25-1 and TRBJ1-5; 7 bases map to TRBD1. Germline V CDR1 and CDR2: MGHDK, SYGVNS. V lost 4 bases and J lost 3; bases outside the gene matches: 9. CDR3 length: 16 residues. The CDR3 nucleotides are TGTGCCAGCAGTGCCGAGACAGGGATGGACAATCAGCCCCAGCATTTT. Amino acids: CASSAETGMDNQPQHF.

This clonotype was counted ten times or more. The V gene is TRBV6-1, the J gene TRBJ2-7; D is uncertain. The V end lost 6 bases, the J end lost 3 bases, and 21 bases lay between the germline ends. Germline V gives CDR1 MNHNS, CDR2 SASEGT. This CDR3 contains 16 residues. CDR3 nucleotides: TGTGCCAGCAGACTTGAACCCCCCTCTACGATCTACGAGCAGTACTTC. Protein product: CASRLEPPSTIYEQYF.

The chain uses TRBV6-2 or TRBV6-3 and TRBJ1-2, with a tentative D call TRBD1 (6 bases). V lost 2 bases and J 4 bases, leaving 14 bases between the germline ends. Germline V gene sequence: CDR1 MNHEY, CDR2 SVGEGT. CDR3 size: 15 residues. CDR3 region: CASSYPGAVIYGYTF. The CDR3 DNA is TGTGCCAGCAGTTACCCAGGGGCCGTAATCTATGGCTACACCTTC.

This clonotype was seen at least ten times. V usage is TRBV7-3 and J usage is TRBJ2-6, with no clear D. The CDR3 is made up of 17 amino acids. Trimming removed 5 bases from V and 0 bases from J, with 14 bases in between. The V gene's germline CDR1 is SGHTA and CDR2 FQGTGA. In DNA form, the CDR3 reads TGTGCCAGCAGCCCCTCCGGCGCCTACTCTGGGGCCAACGTCCTGACTTTC. Translating it yields CASSPSGAYSGANVLTF.

This chain uses TRBV30 with TRBJ1-3; D is uncertain. CDR1 and CDR2 (germline): GTSNPN, SVGIG (reference sequence). The V gene lost 0 bases and the J gene lost 0 bases, with 3 bases spanning the gap. This CDR3 region has 13 residues. In DNA form, the CDR3 reads TGTGCCTGGAGTGTAGGCTCTGGAAACACCATATATTTT. Translation: CAWSVGSGNTIYF.

The chain carries TRBV10-3 and TRBJ1-4, with a possible D match to TRBD1 (6 bases). With 10 bases removed from V and 6 bases from J, the gap between germline ends came to 15 bases. The germline gives CDR1 ENHRY, CDR2 SYGVKD. CDR3 length: 13 amino acids. The chain's CDR3 is CASREGVYEKLFF. The CDR3 nucleotides are TGTGCCAGCCGGGAGGGGGTCTATGAAAAACTGTTTTTT.

This clonotype was counted a few times. The V call is TRBV29-1, the J call TRBJ1-2; 9 bases agree with TRBD1. This CDR3 region has 16 residues. Germline V gene sequence: CDR1 SQVTM, CDR2 ANQGSEA. The V gene end was trimmed by 1 base and the J gene end by 7 bases; junction bases not matched to a gene: 13. CDR3 protein: CSVEGVRGQGVRGYTF. The CDR3 bases are TGCAGCGTTGAAGGAGTTCGGGGACAGGGTGTGCGTGGCTACACCTTC.

This sequence joins TRBV19 and TRBJ2-2; D tentatively reads TRBD1 or TRBD2 (5 bases each). The V gene's germline CDR1 is LNHDA and CDR2 SQIVND (reference sequence). There are 14 residues in the CDR3. V gave up 8 bases and J gave up 4 bases, with 14 bases separating them. The CDR3 nucleotides read TGTGCCAGTCGTCCGGGACCTGGCACCGGGGAGCTGTTTTTT. Encoded protein: CASRPGPGTGELFF.

The chain combines TRBV20-1 with TRBJ1-6; 11 nucleotides agree with TRBD1. CDR1 is DFQATT and CDR2 is SNEGSKA in the germline V gene (reference sequence). V lost 3 bases and J lost 9; bases outside the gene matches: 7. This CDR3 comprises 15 residues. The CDR3 here is CSARLDRGRGSPLHF. Written as DNA, the CDR3 is TGCAGTGCTAGGTTGGACAGGGGGCGAGGTTCACCCCTCCACTTT.

DNA of the CDR3: TGTGCCAGCAGTTCCGTCGGACAGGGGTACTATGGCTACACCTTC. Translating gives CASSSVGQGYYGYTF. The rearrangement joins TRBV6-2 or TRBV6-3 to TRBJ1-2; 9 positions match TRBD1. Germline lookup yields CDR1 MNHEY and CDR2 SVGEGT. The CDR3 has 15 residues. After removal of 4 bases from V and 3 bases from J, the junction contained 6 bases not matched to a gene.

The chain uses TRBV24-1 and TRBJ2-7, with 12 nucleotides matching TRBD1. With 3 bases clipped from V and 3 bases from J, the junction kept 8 bases outside the gene matches. CDR3 length equals 17 residues. Per the germline V gene, CDR1 is KGHDR and CDR2 is SFDVKD. The CDR3 DNA sequence: TGTGCCACCAGTGATAATCCGGGACAGGGGGCTCTCTACGAGCAGTACTTC. Translated: CATSDNPGQGALYEQYF.